This is a list of T cell receptor beta chains from one sample in a study of cytomegalovirus exposure and HLA in healthy donors. Sequencing was performed with immunoSEQ multiplex PCR; in TCRdb, only in-frame clones are kept and a portion is missing. The sample lists approximately 170,000 clones; roughly four fifths were seen once. The sequenced sample consisted of PBMCs. The source is a man aged 40-55 years in good health and CMV-seronegative. Both conserved end residues are part of each CDR3. The order of the fields is V gene, clone size, J gene, D gene, CDR3 DNA, CDR3 protein. D genes are given only for firm matches. Part of the rows lack a size; the others show once, few, many or a class for expanded clones.

V gene: TRBV6-5; clone size: once; J gene: TRBJ1-1; D gene: .; CDR3 DNA: TGTGCCAGCAAGCGGGGGGGGAACACTGAAGCTTTCTTT; CDR3 protein: CASKRGGNTEAFF
V gene: TRBV29-1; clone size: .; J gene: TRBJ1-1; D gene: .; CDR3 DNA: TGCAGCGTTGTAATTGACAGGCAGATCACTGAAGCTTTCTTT; CDR3 protein: CSVVIDRQITEAFF
V gene: TRBV28; clone size: .; J gene: TRBJ2-1; D gene: TRBD2; CDR3 DNA: TGTGCCAGCAGTTCAAGCGGGAGGGGTGTAGATGAGCAGTTCTTC; CDR3 protein: CASSSSGRGVDEQFF
V gene: TRBV19; clone size: many; J gene: TRBJ2-7; D gene: TRBD2; CDR3 DNA: TGTGCCAGTAGCCTCTCTAGCGGGACCTTCTACGAGCAGTACTTC; CDR3 protein: CASSLSSGTFYEQYF
V gene: TRBV7-2; clone size: .; J gene: TRBJ2-7; D gene: .; CDR3 DNA: TGTGCCAGCAGCTTAATGCGTGCGGGGTTAAGCCACGAGCAGTACTTC; CDR3 protein: CASSLMRAGLSHEQYF
V gene: TRBV10-3; clone size: .; J gene: TRBJ2-2; D gene: TRBD2; CDR3 DNA: TGTGCCATCAGTGACCCTAGCGGGAGAAACACCGGGGAGCTGTTTTTT; CDR3 protein: CAISDPSGRNTGELFF
V gene: TRBV15; clone size: .; J gene: TRBJ2-1; D gene: .; CDR3 DNA: TGTGCCACCAGCAGAGATCGAGGTAGCATTATGAACAATGAGCAGTTCTTC; CDR3 protein: CATSRDRGSIMNNEQFF
V gene: TRBV7-2; clone size: .; J gene: TRBJ2-1; D gene: .; CDR3 DNA: TGTGCCGCCGAACCAGGGGCGGTCCTAAGAAATGAGCAGTTCTTC; CDR3 protein: CAAEPGAVLRNEQFF
V gene: TRBV6-1; clone size: .; J gene: TRBJ1-1; D gene: .; CDR3 DNA: TGTGCCAGCGCATCGACTTCTGAAGCTTTCTTT; CDR3 protein: CASASTSEAFF
V gene: TRBV13; clone size: .; J gene: TRBJ1-2; D gene: .; CDR3 DNA: TGTGCCAGCAGCTTAGGACAGGGAACCTATGGCTACACCTTC; CDR3 protein: CASSLGQGTYGYTF
V gene: TRBV30; clone size: .; J gene: TRBJ1-3; D gene: .; CDR3 DNA: TGTGCCTGGAGTGTACGCGGTCTAAGTGGAAACACCATATATTTT; CDR3 protein: CAWSVRGLSGNTIYF
V gene: TRBV2; clone size: .; J gene: TRBJ2-5; D gene: .; CDR3 DNA: TGTGCCAGCAGTGTAGAAGAGCAGTACTTC; CDR3 protein: CASSVEEQYF